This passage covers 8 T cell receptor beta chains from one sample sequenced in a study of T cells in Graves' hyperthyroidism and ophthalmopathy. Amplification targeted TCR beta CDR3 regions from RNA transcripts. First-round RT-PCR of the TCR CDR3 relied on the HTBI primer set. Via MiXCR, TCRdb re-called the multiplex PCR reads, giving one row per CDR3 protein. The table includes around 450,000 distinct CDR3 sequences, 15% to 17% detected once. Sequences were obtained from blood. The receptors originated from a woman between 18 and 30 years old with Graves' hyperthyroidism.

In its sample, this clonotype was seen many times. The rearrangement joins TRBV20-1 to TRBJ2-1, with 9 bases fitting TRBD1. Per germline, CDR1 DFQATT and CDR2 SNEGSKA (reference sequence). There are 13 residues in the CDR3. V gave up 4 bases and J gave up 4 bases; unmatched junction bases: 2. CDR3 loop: CSATGTGYNEQFF. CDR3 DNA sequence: TGCAGTGCTACCGGGACAGGGTACAATGAGCAGTTCTTC.

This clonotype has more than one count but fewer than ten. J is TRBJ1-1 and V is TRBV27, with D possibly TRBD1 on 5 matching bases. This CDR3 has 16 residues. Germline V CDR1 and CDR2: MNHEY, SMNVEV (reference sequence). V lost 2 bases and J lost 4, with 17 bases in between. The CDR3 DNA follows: TGTGCCAGCAGTTTAGGGGACGGTCGCAGTGGCACTGAAGCTTTCTTT. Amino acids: CASSLGDGRSGTEAFF.

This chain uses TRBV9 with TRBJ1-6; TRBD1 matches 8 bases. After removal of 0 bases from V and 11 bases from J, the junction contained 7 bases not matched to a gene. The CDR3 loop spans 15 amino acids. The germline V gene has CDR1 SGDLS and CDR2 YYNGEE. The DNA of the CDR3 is TGTGCCAGCAGCGTAGCTGGGCAGGGGGCGACACCCCTCCACTTT. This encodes CASSVAGQGATPLHF.

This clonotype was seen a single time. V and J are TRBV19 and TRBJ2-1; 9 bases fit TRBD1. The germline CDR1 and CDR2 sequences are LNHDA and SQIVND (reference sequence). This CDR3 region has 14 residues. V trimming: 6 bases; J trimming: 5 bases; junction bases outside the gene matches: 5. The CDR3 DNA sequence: TGTGCCAGTAGAGTCGGGACAGGGAACAATGAGCAGTTCTTC. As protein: CASRVGTGNNEQFF.

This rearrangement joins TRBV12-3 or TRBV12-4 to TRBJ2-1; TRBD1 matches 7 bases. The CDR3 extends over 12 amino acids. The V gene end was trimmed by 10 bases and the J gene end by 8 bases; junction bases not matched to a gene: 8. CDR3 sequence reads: CATLRQGYEQFF. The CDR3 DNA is TGTGCCACTCTGAGACAGGGCTATGAGCAGTTCTTC.

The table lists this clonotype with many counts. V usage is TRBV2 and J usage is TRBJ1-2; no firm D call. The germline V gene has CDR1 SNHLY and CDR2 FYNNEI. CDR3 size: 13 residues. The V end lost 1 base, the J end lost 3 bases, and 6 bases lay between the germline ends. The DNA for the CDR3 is TGTGCCAGCAGTGAAGGGGCCTACTATGGCTACACCTTC. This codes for CASSEGAYYGYTF.

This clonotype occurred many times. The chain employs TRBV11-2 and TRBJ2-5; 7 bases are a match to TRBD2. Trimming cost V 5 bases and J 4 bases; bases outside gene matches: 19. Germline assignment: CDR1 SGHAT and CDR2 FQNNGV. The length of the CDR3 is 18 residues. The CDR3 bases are TGTGCCAGCAGCCCCGGGAGGCAAGACGGGCCCCGAGGAGAGACCCAGTACTTC. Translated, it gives CASSPGRQDGPRGETQYF.

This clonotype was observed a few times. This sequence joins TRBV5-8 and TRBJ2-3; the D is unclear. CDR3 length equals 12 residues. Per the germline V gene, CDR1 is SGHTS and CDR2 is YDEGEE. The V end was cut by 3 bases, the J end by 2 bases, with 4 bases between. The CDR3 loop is CASSYATDTQYF. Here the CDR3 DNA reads TGTGCCAGCAGCTATGCCACAGATACGCAGTATTTT.